This TCR beta chain was profiled in a study of control samples from healthy donors and cancer patients. Clones were sequenced by immunoSEQ multiplex PCR, and TCRdb holds only the in-frame ones, with some missing. Counted here are around 99,000 clones, over 75% occurring once; the ten biggest clones make up roughly 4.4%. V lost 3 bases and J lost 7, with 17 bases in between. Germline-derived CDR1 and CDR2 are SGDLS and YYNGEE. CDR3 length: 14 residues. The specimen sequenced was blood. The receptor was isolated from a human donor in good health. The donor label of this sample is uncertain. The chain carries TRBV9 and TRBJ2-7; maybe TRBD2 (7 bases). This CDR3 is CASSARLGGLEQYF. DNA for the CDR3: TGTGCCAGCAGCGCGCGGCTCGGGGGGCTTGAGCAGTACTTC.